This entry concerns a single T cell receptor beta chain. The data were produced by immunoSEQ multiplex PCR, yet TCRdb's version contains in-frame clones alone and is incomplete. This table holds 70,000 to 90,000 clones, about 93% found once. The sample is drawn from a study of control samples from healthy donors and cancer patients. The CDR3 runs to 14 residues. V lost 5 bases and J 7 bases, leaving 14 bases between the germline ends. The germline V gene has CDR1 SGHNT and CDR2 YENEEA. The rearrangement joins TRBV11-3 to TRBJ2-2, with D unresolved. This clonotype originated in a woman aged 18-35 years in good health. The specimen sequenced was blood. CDR3 nucleotide sequence: TGTGCCAGCAGCCCAGCCGGCGGAATCGGGGAGCTGTTTTTT. It is translated as CASSPAGGIGELFF.